This T cell receptor (beta chain) was recovered during a study of blood T cells in healthy people across ages. Alongside a J-beta primer mix, a sample-barcoded 5' primer served in a second PCR lasting about 7 to 11 cycles. Each CDR3 protein gets one entry after TCRdb re-called the 5' RACE reads with MiXCR. The table records more than 700,000 distinct CDR3 sequences, more than 35% of them present only once. Germline values: CDR1 SNHLY, CDR2 FYNNEI. The CDR3 totals 11 residues. This TCR was sampled from an elderly man in good health. V and J are TRBV2 and TRBJ1-4; D is perhaps TRBD1 (6 bases). Sequenced input: blood. CDR3 nucleotides: TGTGCACGACAGGAAAATGAAAAACTGTTTTTT. It translates to CARQENEKLFF.